This T cell receptor beta chain derives from a study of prognosis after radiotherapy for stage I lung cancer. This clonotype was seen more than once but under ten times. Its antigen is unidentified. A read error is possible here, since a much larger clone lies one base away. Study-level results: Diminished Shannon entropy following stereotactic body radiation therapy characterized patients who developed distant metastases.

Genomic DNA was the source, and TCR beta CDR3 was amplified from it by two-round multiplex PCR. TRBV and TRBJ genes each had their own specific primers in first-round PCR. Using its own MiXCR run on the multiplex PCR reads, TCRdb lists one record per CDR3 protein. The sample has roughly 30,000 distinct CDR3 sequences; around 30% are singletons. The length of the CDR3 is 15 residues. Germline lookup yields CDR1 SGHVS and CDR2 FQNEAQ. The TCR comes from a donor over 45 with non-small cell lung cancer. This specimen was PBMCs, taken before or after stereotactic body radiation therapy (not recorded which). J is TRBJ1-1 and V is TRBV7-8; no definite D call. Written as DNA, the CDR3 is TGTGCCAGCAGCTTAGTTAACAGCGCGAACACTGAAGCTTCCTTT. Its protein is CASSLVNSANTEASF.